This is a list of T cell receptor beta chains from one sample in a study of early T cells in non-severe SARS-CoV-2 infection. Each CDR3 protein is one row after TCRdb ran MiXCR on the 5' RACE reads. The sample includes around 25,000 distinct CDR3 sequences, approximately 6% seen only once; the top ten take under 2.5%. The sample was whole blood. Receptors originate from an adult who was a healthcare worker with PCR-confirmed SARS-CoV-2 infection or an uninfected control (not recorded which). Each CDR3 is given with its conserved first and last residue. A D gene is named only where the DNA matches it firmly. Where a row states a size, it is once, few, many or the class of an expanded clone; other rows omit it.

J: TRBJ1-1; V: TRBV27; size: many; D: NA; DNA: TGTGCCAGCAGTTTATTAGGGGGCACTGAAGCTTTCTTT; CDR3: CASSLLGGTEAFF
J: TRBJ2-7; V: TRBV29-1; size: many; D: NA; DNA: TGCAGCGTTGCTTGTTTCGGGGACTACGAGCAGTACTTC; CDR3: CSVACFGDYEQYF
J: TRBJ2-7; V: TRBV10-2; size: few; D: NA; DNA: TGCGCCAGCTCGCCGGGCAGGGTGGCCTACGAGCAGTACTTC; CDR3: CASSPGRVAYEQYF
J: TRBJ1-2; V: TRBV29-1; size: few; D: NA; DNA: TGCAGCACACCCCGGGGACCCTATGGCTACACCTTC; CDR3: CSTPRGPYGYTF
J: TRBJ2-7; V: TRBV2; size: many; D: NA; DNA: TGTGCCAGCAGCGATGGACACCTGGAGCAGTACTTC; CDR3: CASSDGHLEQYF
J: TRBJ1-3; V: TRBV29-1; size: NA; D: NA; DNA: TGCAGCGTCAGAGGAGGCTCTGGAAACACCATATATTTT; CDR3: CSVRGGSGNTIYF
J: TRBJ2-5; V: TRBV7-8; size: many; D: NA; DNA: TGTGCCAGCAGCCCCTTTATAGGCGAAGAGACCCAGTACTTC; CDR3: CASSPFIGEETQYF
J: TRBJ2-5; V: TRBV5-1; size: few; D: TRBD2; DNA: TGCGCCAGCAGCTTGGCTAGCGGTCGAGAGACCCAGTACTTC; CDR3: CASSLASGRETQYF
J: TRBJ1-5; V: TRBV5-1; size: few; D: NA; DNA: TGCGCCAGCAGCTTGGGTACGGGCAATCAGCCCCAGCATTTT; CDR3: CASSLGTGNQPQHF
J: TRBJ1-1; V: TRBV6-6; size: few; D: NA; DNA: TGTGCCAGCAGCCTCCGAGAATCCGAAGCTTTCTTT; CDR3: CASSLRESEAFF
J: TRBJ2-3; V: TRBV20-1; size: medium-sized; D: TRBD2; DNA: TGCAGTGCTATTACCGGGACTAAGCGAGCAGATACGCAGTATTTT; CDR3: CSAITGTKRADTQYF
J: TRBJ2-5; V: TRBV28; size: NA; D: NA; DNA: TGTGCCAGCAGTTTATACTGGGCTAGCACCTCCCGAGAGACCCAGTACTTC; CDR3: CASSLYWASTSRETQYF
J: TRBJ2-3; V: TRBV6-6; size: many; D: TRBD2; DNA: TGTGCCAGCAGTTACCAAGCGGGGGGCACAGATACGCAGTATTTT; CDR3: CASSYQAGGTDTQYF
J: TRBJ2-1; V: TRBV27; size: many; D: NA; DNA: TGTGCCAGCCTAGGCAGGGGCAACGAGCAGTTCTTC; CDR3: CASLGRGNEQFF
J: TRBJ2-6; V: TRBV11-2; size: NA; D: TRBD1; DNA: TGTGCCAGCAGCTCTAGCAGGACAGGGGGCCGTTCCGGGGCCAACGTCCTGACTTTC; CDR3: CASSSSRTGGRSGANVLTF
J: TRBJ2-7; V: TRBV7-8; size: many; D: NA; DNA: TGTGCCAGCAGCTCAAGTTCAACCGAGTTTTACGAGCAGTACTTC; CDR3: CASSSSSTEFYEQYF
J: TRBJ2-2; V: TRBV12-3/TRBV12-4; size: many; D: NA; DNA: TGTGCCAGCAGTCGTACCACCGGGGAGCTGTTTTTT; CDR3: CASSRTTGELFF
J: TRBJ2-4; V: TRBV18; size: many; D: NA; DNA: TGTGCCAGCTCACCACTGGGGGGCTCGGGCAAAAACATTCAGTACTTC; CDR3: CASSPLGGSGKNIQYF